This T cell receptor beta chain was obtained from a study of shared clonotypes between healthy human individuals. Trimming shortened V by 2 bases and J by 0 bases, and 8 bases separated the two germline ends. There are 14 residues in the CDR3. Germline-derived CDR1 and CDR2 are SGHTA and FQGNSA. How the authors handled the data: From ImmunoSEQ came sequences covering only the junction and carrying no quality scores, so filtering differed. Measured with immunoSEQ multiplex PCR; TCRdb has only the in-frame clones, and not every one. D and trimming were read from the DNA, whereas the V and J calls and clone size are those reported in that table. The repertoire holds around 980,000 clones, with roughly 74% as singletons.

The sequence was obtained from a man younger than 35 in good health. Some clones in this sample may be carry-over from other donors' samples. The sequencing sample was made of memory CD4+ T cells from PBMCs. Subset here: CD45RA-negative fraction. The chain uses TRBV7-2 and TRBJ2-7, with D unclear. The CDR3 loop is CASSLLPSSYEQYF. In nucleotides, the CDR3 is TGTGCCAGCAGCTTACTGCCTAGCTCCTACGAGCAGTACTTC.